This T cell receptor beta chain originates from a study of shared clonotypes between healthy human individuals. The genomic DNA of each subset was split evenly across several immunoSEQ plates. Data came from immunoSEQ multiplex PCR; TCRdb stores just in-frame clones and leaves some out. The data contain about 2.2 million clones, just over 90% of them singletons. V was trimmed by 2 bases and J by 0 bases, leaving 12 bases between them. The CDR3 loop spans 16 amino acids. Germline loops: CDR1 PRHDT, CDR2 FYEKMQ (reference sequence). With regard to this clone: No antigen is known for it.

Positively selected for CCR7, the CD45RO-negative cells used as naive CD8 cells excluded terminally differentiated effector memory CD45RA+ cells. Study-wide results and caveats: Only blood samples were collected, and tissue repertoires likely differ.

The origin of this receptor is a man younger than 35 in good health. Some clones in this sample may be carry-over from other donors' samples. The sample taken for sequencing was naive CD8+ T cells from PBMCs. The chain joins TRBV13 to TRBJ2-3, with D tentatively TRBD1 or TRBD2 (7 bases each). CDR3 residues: CASSLTGEGSTDTQYF. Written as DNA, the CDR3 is TGTGCCAGCAGCTTAACAGGGGAGGGAAGCACAGATACGCAGTATTTT.